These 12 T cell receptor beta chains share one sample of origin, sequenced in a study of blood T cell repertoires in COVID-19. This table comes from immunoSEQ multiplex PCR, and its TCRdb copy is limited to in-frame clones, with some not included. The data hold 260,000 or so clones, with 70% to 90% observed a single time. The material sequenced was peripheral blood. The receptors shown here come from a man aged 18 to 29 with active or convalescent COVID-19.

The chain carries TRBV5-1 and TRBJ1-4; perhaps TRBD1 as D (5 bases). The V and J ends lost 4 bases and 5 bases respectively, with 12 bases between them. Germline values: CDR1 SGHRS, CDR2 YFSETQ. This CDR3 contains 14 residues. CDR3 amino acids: CASSQNRQNEKLFF. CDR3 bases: TGCGCCAGCAGCCAGAACAGGCAGAATGAAAAACTGTTTTTT.

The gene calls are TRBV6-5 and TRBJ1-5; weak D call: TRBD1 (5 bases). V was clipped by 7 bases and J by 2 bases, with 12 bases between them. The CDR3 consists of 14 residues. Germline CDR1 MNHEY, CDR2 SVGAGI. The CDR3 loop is CASIAGSRNQPQHF. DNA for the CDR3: TGTGCCAGCATCGCAGGGTCCCGCAATCAGCCCCAGCATTTT.

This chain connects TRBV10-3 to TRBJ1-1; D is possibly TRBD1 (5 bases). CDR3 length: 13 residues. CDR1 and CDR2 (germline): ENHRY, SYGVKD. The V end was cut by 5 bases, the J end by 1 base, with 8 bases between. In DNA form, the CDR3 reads TGTGCCATCAGTAATGGACAGAACACTGAAGCTTTCTTT. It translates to CAISNGQNTEAFF.

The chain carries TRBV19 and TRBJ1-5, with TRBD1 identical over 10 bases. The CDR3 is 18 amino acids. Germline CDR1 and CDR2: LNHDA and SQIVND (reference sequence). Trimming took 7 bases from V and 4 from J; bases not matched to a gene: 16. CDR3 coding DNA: TGTGCCAGTACAGGACTGGGACAGGGGTCGGAGAGAAATCAGCCCCAGCATTTT. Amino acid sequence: CASTGLGQGSERNQPQHF.

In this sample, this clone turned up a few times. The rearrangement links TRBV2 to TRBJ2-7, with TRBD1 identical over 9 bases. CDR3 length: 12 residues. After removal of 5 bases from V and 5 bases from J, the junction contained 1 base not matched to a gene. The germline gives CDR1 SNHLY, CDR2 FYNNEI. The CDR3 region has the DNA TGTGCCAGCAGTACAGGGGGCGACGAGCAGTACTTC. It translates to CASSTGGDEQYF.

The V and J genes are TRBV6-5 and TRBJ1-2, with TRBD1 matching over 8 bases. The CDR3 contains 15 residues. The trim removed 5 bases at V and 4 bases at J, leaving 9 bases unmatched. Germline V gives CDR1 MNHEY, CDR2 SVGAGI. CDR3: CASSPRTGRIYGYTF. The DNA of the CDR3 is TGTGCCAGCAGTCCCCGGACAGGGAGAATCTATGGCTACACCTTC.

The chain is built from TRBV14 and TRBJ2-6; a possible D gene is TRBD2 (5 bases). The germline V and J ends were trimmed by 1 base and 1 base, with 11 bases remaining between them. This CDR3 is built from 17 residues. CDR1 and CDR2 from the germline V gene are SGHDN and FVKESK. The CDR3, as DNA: TGTGCCAGCAGCCAAGTGTTGGAGGAGTCTGGGGCCAACGTCCTGACTTTC. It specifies CASSQVLEESGANVLTF.

CDR3 nucleotides: TGTGCCAGCAGTGAAAGGAGTTGGAGCCTAGACTCTGGAAACACCATATATTTT. Protein product: CASSERSWSLDSGNTIYF. V gene TRBV6-1 combines with J gene TRBJ1-3; D remains unclear. The germline V and J ends were trimmed by 2 bases and 0 bases, with 17 bases remaining between them. From germline, CDR1 is MNHNS and CDR2 SASEGT. The CDR3 contains 18 residues.

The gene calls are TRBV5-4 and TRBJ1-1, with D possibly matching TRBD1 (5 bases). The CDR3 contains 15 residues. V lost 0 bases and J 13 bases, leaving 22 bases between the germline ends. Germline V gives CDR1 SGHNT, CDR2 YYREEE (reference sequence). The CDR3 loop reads CASSLAGVQAGEFFF. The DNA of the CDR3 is TGTGCCAGCAGCTTGGCCGGGGTGCAAGCGGGGGAGTTTTTCTTT.

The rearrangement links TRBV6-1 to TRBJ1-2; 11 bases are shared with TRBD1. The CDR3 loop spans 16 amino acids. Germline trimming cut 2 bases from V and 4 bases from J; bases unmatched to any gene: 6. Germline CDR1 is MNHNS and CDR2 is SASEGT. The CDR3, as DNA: TGTGCCAGCAGTGAATCCGGGACAGGGGGAATCTATGGCTACACCTTC. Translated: CASSESGTGGIYGYTF.

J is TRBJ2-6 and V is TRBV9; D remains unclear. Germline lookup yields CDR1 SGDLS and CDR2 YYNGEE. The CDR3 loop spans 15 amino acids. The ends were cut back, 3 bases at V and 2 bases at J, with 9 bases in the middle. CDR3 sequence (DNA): TGTGCCAGCAGCGAGAGCAAGACTGGGGCCAACGTCCTGACTTTC. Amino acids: CASSESKTGANVLTF. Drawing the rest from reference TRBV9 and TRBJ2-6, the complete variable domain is DSGVTQTPKHLITATGQRVTLRCSPRSGDLSVYWYQQSLDQGLQFLIQYYNGEERAKGNILERFSAQQFPDLHSELNLSSLELGDSALYFCASSESKTGANVLTFGAGSRLTVL.

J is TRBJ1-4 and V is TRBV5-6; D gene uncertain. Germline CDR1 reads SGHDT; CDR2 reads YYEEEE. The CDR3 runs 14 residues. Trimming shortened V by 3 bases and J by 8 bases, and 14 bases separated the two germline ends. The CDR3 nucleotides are TGTGCCAGCAGCTACCGGGTCAGAGGGGAAAAACTGTTTTTT. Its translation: CASSYRVRGEKLFF. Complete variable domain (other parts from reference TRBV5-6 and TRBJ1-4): DAGVTQSPTHLIKTRGQQVTLRCSPKSGHDTVSWYQQALGQGPQFIFQYYEEEERQRGNFPDRFSGHQFPNYSSELNVNALLLGDSALYLCASSYRVRGEKLFFGSGTQLSVL.